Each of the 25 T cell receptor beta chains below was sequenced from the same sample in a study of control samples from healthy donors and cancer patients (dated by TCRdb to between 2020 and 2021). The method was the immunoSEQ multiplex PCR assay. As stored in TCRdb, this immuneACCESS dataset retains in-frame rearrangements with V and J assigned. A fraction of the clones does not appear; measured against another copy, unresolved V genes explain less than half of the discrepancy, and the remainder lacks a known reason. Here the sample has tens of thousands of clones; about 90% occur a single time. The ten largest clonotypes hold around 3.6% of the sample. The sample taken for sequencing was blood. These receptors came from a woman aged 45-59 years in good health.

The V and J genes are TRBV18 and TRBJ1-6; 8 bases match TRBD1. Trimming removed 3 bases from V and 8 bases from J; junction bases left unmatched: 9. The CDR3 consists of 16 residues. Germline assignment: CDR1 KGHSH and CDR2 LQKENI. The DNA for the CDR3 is TGTGCCAGCTCACCGGCGGGACAGGCGGTAGATTCACCCCTCCACTTT. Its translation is CASSPAGQAVDSPLHF.

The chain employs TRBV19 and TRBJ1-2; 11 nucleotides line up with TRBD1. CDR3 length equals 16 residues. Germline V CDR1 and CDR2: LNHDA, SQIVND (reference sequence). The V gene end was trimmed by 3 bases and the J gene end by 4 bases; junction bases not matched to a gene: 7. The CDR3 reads CASSIGQGARSYGYTF. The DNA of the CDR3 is TGTGCCAGTAGTATCGGACAGGGGGCGCGTAGCTATGGCTACACCTTC.

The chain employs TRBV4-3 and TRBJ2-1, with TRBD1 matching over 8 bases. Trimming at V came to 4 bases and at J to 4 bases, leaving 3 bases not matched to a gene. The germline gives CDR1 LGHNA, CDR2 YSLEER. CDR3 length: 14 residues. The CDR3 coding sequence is TGCGCCAGCAGCCGAGGGACAGGATACAATGAGCAGTTCTTC. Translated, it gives CASSRGTGYNEQFF.

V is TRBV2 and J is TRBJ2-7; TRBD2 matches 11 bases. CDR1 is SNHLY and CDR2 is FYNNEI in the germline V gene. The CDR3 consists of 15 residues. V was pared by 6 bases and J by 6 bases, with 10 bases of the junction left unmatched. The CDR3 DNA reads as TGTGCCAGCAGGACCTCAACCGGGACTAGCGGCGAGCAGTACTTC. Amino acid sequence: CASRTSTGTSGEQYF.

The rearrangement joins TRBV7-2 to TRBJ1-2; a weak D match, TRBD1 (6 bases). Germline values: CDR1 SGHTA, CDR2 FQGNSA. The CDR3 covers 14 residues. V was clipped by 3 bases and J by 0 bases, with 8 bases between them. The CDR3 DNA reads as TGTGCCAGCAGCTTGGAGGGGGCTAACTATGGCTACACCTTC. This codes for CASSLEGANYGYTF.

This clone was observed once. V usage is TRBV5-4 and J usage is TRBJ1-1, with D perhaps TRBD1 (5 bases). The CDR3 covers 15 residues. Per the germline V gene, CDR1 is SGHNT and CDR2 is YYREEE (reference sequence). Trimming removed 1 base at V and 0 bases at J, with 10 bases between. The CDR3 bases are TGTGCCAGCAGCTTGCGTCGGGGCATGAACACTGAAGCTTTCTTT. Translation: CASSLRRGMNTEAFF.

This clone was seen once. The CDR3 loop is CATSRDVGDQPQHF. The CDR3 DNA follows: TGTGCCACCAGCAGAGATGTGGGAGATCAGCCCCAGCATTTT. V gene TRBV15 combines with J gene TRBJ1-5, with D unclear. The germline V gene has CDR1 LNHNV and CDR2 YYDKDF (reference sequence). This CDR3 comprises 14 residues. The V end lost 0 bases, the J end lost 5 bases, and 8 bases lay between the germline ends. Based on the CDR3 plus reference TRBV15 and TRBJ1-5, the full variable domain is DAMVIQNPRYQVTQFGKPVTLSCSQTLNHNVMYWYQQKSSQAPKLLFHYYDKDFNNEADTPDNFQSRRPNTSFCFLDIRSPGLGDTAMYLCATSRDVGDQPQHFGDGTRLSIL.

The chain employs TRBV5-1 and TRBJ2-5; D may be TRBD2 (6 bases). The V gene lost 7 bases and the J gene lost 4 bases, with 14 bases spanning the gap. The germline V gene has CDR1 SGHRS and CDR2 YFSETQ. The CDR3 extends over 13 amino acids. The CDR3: CASALGGLETQYF. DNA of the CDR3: TGCGCCAGCGCCCTGGGAGGACTAGAGACCCAGTACTTC.

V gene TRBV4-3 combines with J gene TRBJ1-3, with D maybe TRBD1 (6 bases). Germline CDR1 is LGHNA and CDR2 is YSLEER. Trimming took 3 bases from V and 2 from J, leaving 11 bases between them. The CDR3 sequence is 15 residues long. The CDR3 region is CASSQFRGTGNTIYF. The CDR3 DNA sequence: TGCGCCAGCAGCCAGTTCAGGGGAACTGGAAACACCATATATTTT.

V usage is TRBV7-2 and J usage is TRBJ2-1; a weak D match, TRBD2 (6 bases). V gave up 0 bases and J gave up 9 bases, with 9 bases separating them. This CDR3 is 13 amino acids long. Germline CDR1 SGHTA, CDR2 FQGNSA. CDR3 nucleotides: TGTGCCAGCAGCTTAGCGGGGGGACGTGAGCAGTTCTTC. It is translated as CASSLAGGREQFF.

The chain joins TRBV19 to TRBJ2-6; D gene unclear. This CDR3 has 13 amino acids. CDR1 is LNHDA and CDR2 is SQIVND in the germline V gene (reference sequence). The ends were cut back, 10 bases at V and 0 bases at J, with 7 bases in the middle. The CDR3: CAIRSSGANVLTF. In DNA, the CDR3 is TGTGCCATTAGGTCCTCTGGGGCCAACGTCCTGACTTTC.

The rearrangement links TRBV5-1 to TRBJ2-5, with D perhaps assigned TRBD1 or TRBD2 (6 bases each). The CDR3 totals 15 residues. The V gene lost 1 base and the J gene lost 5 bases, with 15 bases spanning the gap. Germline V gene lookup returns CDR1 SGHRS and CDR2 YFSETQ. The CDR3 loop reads CASSLLGGGAETQYF. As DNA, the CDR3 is TGCGCCAGCAGCTTGCTGGGGGGCGGTGCGGAGACCCAGTACTTC. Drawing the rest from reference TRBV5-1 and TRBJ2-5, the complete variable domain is KAGVTQTPRYLIKTRGQQVTLSCSPISGHRSVSWYQQTPGQGLQFLFEYFSETQRNKGNFPGRFSGRQFSNSRSEMNVSTLELGDSALYLCASSLLGGGAETQYFGPGTRLLVL.

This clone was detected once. The CDR3 spells CASLAGQGALTEQFF. The CDR3 nucleotides read TGTGCCAGCCTCGCGGGACAGGGGGCTTTGACTGAGCAGTTCTTC. The rearrangement joins TRBV2 to TRBJ2-1; TRBD1 aligns across 12 bases. The V and J ends lost 8 bases and 9 bases, in that order; junction bases with no gene match: 11. The CDR3 length is 15 residues. Germline V gene sequence: CDR1 SNHLY, CDR2 FYNNEI.

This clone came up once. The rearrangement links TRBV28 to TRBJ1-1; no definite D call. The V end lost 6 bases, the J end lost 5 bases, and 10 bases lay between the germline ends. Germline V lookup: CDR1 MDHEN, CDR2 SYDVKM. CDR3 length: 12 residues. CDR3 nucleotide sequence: TGTGCCAGCAGGGCGTTGGGGACTGAAGCTTTCTTT. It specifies CASRALGTEAFF.

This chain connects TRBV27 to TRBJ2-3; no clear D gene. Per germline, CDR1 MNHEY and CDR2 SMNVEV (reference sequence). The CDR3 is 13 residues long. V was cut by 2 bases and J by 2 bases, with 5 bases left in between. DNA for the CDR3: TGTGCCAGCAGTTTAAGGGTCACAGATACGCAGTATTTT. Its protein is CASSLRVTDTQYF.

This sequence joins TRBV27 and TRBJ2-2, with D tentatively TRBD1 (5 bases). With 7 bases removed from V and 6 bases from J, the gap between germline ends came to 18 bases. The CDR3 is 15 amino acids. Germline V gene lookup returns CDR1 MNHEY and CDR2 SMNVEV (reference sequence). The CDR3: CASKIGVTMAGELFF. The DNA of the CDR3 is TGTGCCAGCAAAATAGGGGTGACAATGGCCGGGGAGCTGTTTTTT.

The CDR3 DNA sequence: TGTGCCAGCAGCCCCTCAAGCCAGGGGATAGTCTATGGCTACACCTTC. Translation: CASSPSSQGIVYGYTF. The chain links TRBV3-1 (or the pseudogene TRBV3-2) to TRBJ1-2, with D perhaps matching TRBD1 (6 bases). Trimming took 4 bases from V and 4 from J, leaving 19 bases between them. The CDR3 is made up of 16 amino acids. The germline V gene encodes CDR1 LGHDT and CDR2 YNNKEL (reference sequence).

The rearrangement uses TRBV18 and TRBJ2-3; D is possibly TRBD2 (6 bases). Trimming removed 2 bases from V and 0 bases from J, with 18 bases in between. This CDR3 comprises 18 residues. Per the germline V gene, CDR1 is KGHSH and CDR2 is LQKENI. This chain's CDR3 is CASSPNVGLMGSTDTQYF. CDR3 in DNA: TGTGCCAGCTCACCAAATGTAGGACTAATGGGAAGCACAGATACGCAGTATTTT.

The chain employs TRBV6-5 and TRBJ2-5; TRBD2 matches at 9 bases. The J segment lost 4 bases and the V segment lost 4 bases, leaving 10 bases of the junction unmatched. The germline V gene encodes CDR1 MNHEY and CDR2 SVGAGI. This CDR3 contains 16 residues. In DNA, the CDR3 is TGTGCCAGCAGTTCTCCTCGAGCGGGGGGCGGAGAGACCCAGTACTTC. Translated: CASSSPRAGGGETQYF.

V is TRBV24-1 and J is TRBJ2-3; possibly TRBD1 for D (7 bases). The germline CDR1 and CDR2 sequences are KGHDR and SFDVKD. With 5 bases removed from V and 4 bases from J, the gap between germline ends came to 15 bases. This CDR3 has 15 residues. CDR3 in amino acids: CATSAPRGTADTQYF. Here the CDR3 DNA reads TGTGCCACCAGTGCTCCGCGCGGGACAGCAGATACGCAGTATTTT.

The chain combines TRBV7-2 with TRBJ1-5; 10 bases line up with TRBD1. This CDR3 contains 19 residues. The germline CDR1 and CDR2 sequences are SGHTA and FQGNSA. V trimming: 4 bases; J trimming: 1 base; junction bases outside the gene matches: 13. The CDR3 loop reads CASSSDRGQSHRSNQPQHF. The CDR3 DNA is TGTGCCAGCAGCTCCGACAGGGGGCAAAGCCACCGAAGCAATCAGCCCCAGCATTTT.

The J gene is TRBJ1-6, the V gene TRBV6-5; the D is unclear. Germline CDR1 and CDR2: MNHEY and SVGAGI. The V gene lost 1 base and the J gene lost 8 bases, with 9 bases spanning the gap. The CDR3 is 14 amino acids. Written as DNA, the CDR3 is TGTGCCAGCAGTTACTTGAATTGGGATTCACCCCTCCACTTT. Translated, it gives CASSYLNWDSPLHF.

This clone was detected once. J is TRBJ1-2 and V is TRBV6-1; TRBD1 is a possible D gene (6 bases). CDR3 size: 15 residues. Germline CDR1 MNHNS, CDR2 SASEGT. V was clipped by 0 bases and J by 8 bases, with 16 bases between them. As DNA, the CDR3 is TGTGCCAGCAGTGAAGCGGACAACAGGGTCGGGGGCTACACCTTC. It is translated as CASSEADNRVGGYTF.

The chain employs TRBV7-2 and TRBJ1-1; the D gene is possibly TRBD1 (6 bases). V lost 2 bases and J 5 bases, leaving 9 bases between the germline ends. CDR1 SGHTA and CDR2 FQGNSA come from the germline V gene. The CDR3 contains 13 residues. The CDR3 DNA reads TGTGCCAGCAGCTTAAAGGGGGAGACTGAAGCTTTCTTT. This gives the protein CASSLKGETEAFF.

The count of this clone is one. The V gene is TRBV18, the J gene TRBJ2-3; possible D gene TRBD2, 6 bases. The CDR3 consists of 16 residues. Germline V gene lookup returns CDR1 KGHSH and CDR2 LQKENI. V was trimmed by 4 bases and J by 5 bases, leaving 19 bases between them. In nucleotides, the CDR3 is TGTGCCAGCTCACTCACGCAGACTAGAGGTTTAGATACGCAGTATTTT. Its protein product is CASSLTQTRGLDTQYF.